This T cell receptor (beta chain) was captured by sequencing in a study of T cell repertoires in cytomegalovirus infection. This CDR3 has 17 amino acids. Trimming took 1 base from V and 0 from J; bases not matched to a gene: 7. From germline, CDR1 is SEHNR and CDR2 FQNEAQ (reference sequence). TCRdb called the reads again in MiXCR, with one record for every CDR3 protein. The sample yields some 700,000 distinct CDR3 sequences, roughly 36% seen once. Study findings and constraints: Individuals carrying CMV plus the relevant HLA were identified by cumulative frequency of public TCR beta families. What dominated the ex vivo response were HLA-C-restricted CMV-specific TCR beta clonotypes.

This clonotype was seen only a few times. Its antigen remains unidentified. Sequencing input: PBMCs. The chain joins TRBV7-9 to TRBJ2-7, with TRBD2 matching over 9 bases. This TCR came from a human donor in good health (CMV status not recorded). Some clones in this sample may be carry-over from other donors' samples. CDR3 nucleotides: TGTGCCAGCAGCTTAGATAGCGGGGGCGAGAGCTCCTACGAGCAGTACTTC. It is translated as CASSLDSGGESSYEQYF. The whole variable domain, filled in from reference TRBV7-9 and TRBJ2-7, reads DTGVSQNPRHKITKRGQNVTFRCDPISEHNRLYWYRQTLGQGPEFLTYFQNEAQLEKSRLLSDRFSAERPKGSFSTLEIQRTEQGDSAMYLCASSLDSGGESSYEQYFGPGTRLTVT.